A single sample is the source of the 18 T cell receptor beta chains below, sequenced in a study of cytomegalovirus exposure and HLA in healthy donors. 13 Jbeta primers and 60 Vbeta primers were used for the PCR. Method: immunoSEQ multiplex PCR; TCRdb's copy keeps in-frame clones and lacks some. The sample has fewer than 100,000 clones; roughly 80% are singletons. Source material: PBMCs. The receptors here all came from a male donor in good health and CMV-seronegative.

This chain links TRBV5-1 with TRBJ2-7; 9 nucleotides line up with TRBD2. The CDR3 spans 16 residues. CDR1 is SGHRS and CDR2 is YFSETQ in the germline V gene. V dropped 1 base and J dropped 4; count of bases not matched to a gene: 9. CDR3 sequence reads: CASSLRAGGPGYEQYF. As DNA, the CDR3 is TGCGCCAGCAGCTTGCGGGCGGGAGGGCCCGGTTACGAGCAGTACTTC.

J is TRBJ2-3 and V is TRBV4-2, with unresolved D. The CDR3 contains 18 residues. The V gene's germline CDR1 is LGHNA and CDR2 YNFKEQ. V was cut by 0 bases and J by 0 bases, with 16 bases left in between. CDR3 nucleotide sequence: TGTGCCAGCAGCCAAGAGACACCGAGTTACCTTAGCACAGATACGCAGTATTTT. It translates to CASSQETPSYLSTDTQYF.

The V and J genes are TRBV6-5 and TRBJ2-1; 7 nucleotides match TRBD2. With 6 bases clipped from V and 6 bases from J, the junction kept 8 bases outside the gene matches. Germline V gene data show CDR1 as MNHEY and CDR2 as SVGAGI. This CDR3 spans 14 amino acids. The CDR3 loop reads CASRPLPGGNEQFF. The CDR3 DNA reads TGTGCCAGCAGACCTCTCCCGGGGGGCAATGAGCAGTTCTTC.

This sequence joins TRBV7-9 and TRBJ1-5; perhaps TRBD1 as D (6 bases). Per germline, CDR1 SEHNR and CDR2 FQNEAQ (reference sequence). CDR3 length: 14 amino acids. Trimming pared 5 bases from V and 0 bases from J, leaving 8 bases between. In nucleotides, the CDR3 is TGTGCCAGCAGCCCAGGGGATAGCAATCAGCCCCAGCATTTT. Protein: CASSPGDSNQPQHF.

The chain recombines TRBV14 with TRBJ2-1, with D unresolved. V lost 2 bases and J lost 6, with 17 bases in between. The CDR3 is 16 amino acids. CDR1 and CDR2 (germline): SGHDN, FVKESK. The CDR3 spells CASSQYSVVVSNEQFF. The CDR3, as DNA: TGTGCCAGCAGCCAATATTCGGTGGTAGTCTCCAATGAGCAGTTCTTC.

V gene TRBV2 combines with J gene TRBJ1-1; D not certain. V lost 7 bases and J 1 base, leaving 10 bases between the germline ends. CDR1 and CDR2 from the germline V gene are SNHLY and FYNNEI. There are 13 residues in the CDR3. CDR3 region: CASTRGENTEAFF. DNA for the CDR3: TGTGCCAGCACCCGCGGGGAGAACACTGAAGCTTTCTTT.

This sequence joins TRBV2 and TRBJ1-5; D not certain. Per germline, CDR1 SNHLY and CDR2 FYNNEI. Trimming removed 3 bases from V and 5 bases from J, with 8 bases in between. This CDR3 region has 13 residues. The CDR3 loop reads CASSDGSYQPQHF. The CDR3, as DNA: TGTGCCAGCAGTGATGGCAGTTATCAGCCCCAGCATTTT. Full variable domain (remainder filled in from reference TRBV2 and TRBJ1-5): EPEVTQTPSHQVTQMGQEVILRCVPISNHLYFYWYRQILGQKVEFLVSFYNNEISEKSEIFDDQFSVERPDGSNFTLKIRSTKLEDSAMYFCASSDGSYQPQHFGDGTRLSIL.

The chain couples TRBV28 to TRBJ2-4; TRBD1 might be the D (6 bases). With 10 bases removed from V and 6 bases from J, the gap between germline ends came to 22 bases. Germline loops: CDR1 MDHEN, CDR2 SYDVKM. The CDR3 totals 15 residues. CDR3 in amino acids: CATRPGVLRGNIQYF. For the CDR3, the DNA is TGTGCCACCAGACCAGGGGTGCTCCGTGGAAACATTCAGTACTTC.

The J gene is TRBJ1-2, the V gene TRBV5-1; TRBD1 agrees at 7 bases. CDR1 and CDR2 from the germline V gene are SGHRS and YFSETQ. Losses at the gene ends were 0 bases for V and 1 base for J; bases not matched to a gene: 9. The CDR3 contains 17 residues. The CDR3 nucleotides are TGCGCCAGCAGCTTGGCTCCCGACAGGGCAATTAACTATGGCTACACCTTC. Its translation is CASSLAPDRAINYGYTF.

The chain combines TRBV5-1 with TRBJ1-6; no firm D call. Trimming removed 0 bases from V and 0 bases from J, with 7 bases in between. Germline assignment: CDR1 SGHRS and CDR2 YFSETQ. This CDR3 has 16 amino acids. CDR3 coding DNA: TGCGCCAGCAGCTTGGGAGGGTACTCCTATAATTCACCCCTCCACTTT. It encodes CASSLGGYSYNSPLHF. The full variable domain, in which reference TRBV5-1 and TRBJ1-6 provide the parts outside the CDR3, is KAGVTQTPRYLIKTRGQQVTLSCSPISGHRSVSWYQQTPGQGLQFLFEYFSETQRNKGNFPGRFSGRQFSNSRSEMNVSTLELGDSALYLCASSLGGYSYNSPLHFGNGTRLTVT.

J is TRBJ1-1 and V is TRBV18; D is possibly TRBD1 (6 bases). The CDR3 consists of 17 residues. V shed 3 bases and J shed 0 bases, with 17 bases lying between them. In germline, CDR1 is KGHSH, CDR2 LQKENI. CDR3 sequence reads: CASSPRTEIGLNTEAFF. The DNA of the CDR3 is TGTGCCAGCTCACCCCGGACAGAAATAGGACTGAACACTGAAGCTTTCTTT.

The V gene is TRBV6-5, the J gene TRBJ1-3; no clear D. Germline loops: CDR1 MNHEY, CDR2 SVGAGI. The V end was cut by 7 bases, the J end by 1 base, with 11 bases between. CDR3 length: 14 amino acids. CDR3 sequence reads: CASTPSYSGNTIYF. Written as DNA, the CDR3 is TGTGCCAGCACCCCCTCGTATTCTGGAAACACCATATATTTT.

The chain is built from TRBV5-4 and TRBJ2-2, with 9 bases lining up with TRBD2. CDR3 length equals 16 residues. The V and J ends lost 0 bases and 5 bases, in that order; junction bases with no gene match: 5. Per germline, CDR1 SGHNT and CDR2 YYREEE (reference sequence). CDR3: CASSLVASGDTGELFF. The CDR3 DNA sequence: TGTGCCAGCAGCTTGGTTGCTAGCGGGGATACCGGGGAGCTGTTTTTT.

V and J are TRBV7-9 and TRBJ1-2; 8 bases align to TRBD1. CDR1 and CDR2 (germline): SEHNR, FQNEAQ (reference sequence). The CDR3 consists of 16 residues. The V and J ends lost 2 bases and 4 bases, in that order; junction bases with no gene match: 9. The DNA of the CDR3 is TGTGCCAGCAGCTTATCACCGGGACAGGCCTCCTATGGCTACACCTTC. Protein product: CASSLSPGQASYGYTF.

The chain joins TRBV28 to TRBJ1-5; a weak D match, TRBD1 (5 bases). The CDR3 has 15 residues. CDR1 MDHEN and CDR2 SYDVKM come from the germline V gene. V was trimmed by 5 bases and J by 2 bases, leaving 13 bases between them. For the CDR3, the DNA is TGTGCCAGCAGTCCCCTCGCGGGGGGCAATCAGCCCCAGCATTTT. Protein: CASSPLAGGNQPQHF.

J is TRBJ2-1 and V is TRBV10-1; the match to TRBD2 covers 14 bases. Germline V gives CDR1 WNHNN, CDR2 SYGVQD (reference sequence). CDR3 length equals 21 residues. The V segment lost 6 bases and the J segment 6 bases; nucleotides outside the gene matches: 22. The CDR3 here is CASSLGPGSGLAGDGVNEQFF. The CDR3, as DNA: TGCGCCAGCAGCCTGGGGCCAGGTTCGGGACTAGCGGGAGATGGGGTCAATGAGCAGTTCTTC.

The chain recombines TRBV5-1 with TRBJ2-7, with D maybe TRBD2 (6 bases). Germline V gene sequence: CDR1 SGHRS, CDR2 YFSETQ. The CDR3 extends over 14 amino acids. Trimming took off 4 bases at V and 1 base at J, with 12 bases between the two ends. The CDR3 coding sequence is TGCGCCAGCAGCGCCGGGACTGGATCCTACGAGCAGTACTTC. Its protein is CASSAGTGSYEQYF.

This clone was observed a single time. This sample includes further DNA sequences coding for the same CDR3. V and J are TRBV6-6 and TRBJ2-5; possible D gene TRBD2, 6 bases. V shed 1 base and J shed 1 base, with 13 bases lying between them. This CDR3 comprises 16 residues. The V gene's germline CDR1 is MNHNY and CDR2 SVGAGI (reference sequence). CDR3 in DNA: TGTGCCAGCAGTTACTGGGGCGGGGAGCTCCAAGAGACCCAGTACTTC. It specifies CASSYWGGELQETQYF.